This T cell receptor (beta chain) was captured by sequencing in a study of spatial heterogeneity in lung cancer. Study conclusions and caveats: Ubiquitous expanded tumor TCRs surfaced in blood more at resection than they did at follow-up.

This CDR3 has 19 residues. Germline V gene lookup returns CDR1 SGHRS and CDR2 YFSETQ. Trimming took 1 base from V and 1 from J; bases not matched to a gene: 11. TCRdb itself ran the 5' RACE reads through MiXCR, one entry per CDR3 protein. The sample contains 25,000 to 30,000 distinct CDR3 sequences, roughly 8% of which appear only once. Time point reported: sample taken at primary tumor resection. Whole RNA, which was extracted from tumor, nontumor lung tissue or frozen PBMC, was sequenced without any cell sorting. Ten or more counts support this clonotype. Its antigen is unknown. The origin of this receptor is a female donor with early-stage non-small cell lung cancer. The chain recombines TRBV5-1 with TRBJ2-6; 7 bases fit TRBD1. The sequencing used PBMCs, collected at surgery. This CDR3 reads CASSLREGGGGSGANVLTF. CDR3 nucleotides: TGCGCCAGCAGCTTGAGGGAAGGGGGCGGTGGTTCTGGGGCCAACGTCCTGACTTTC.